What follows are 28 T cell receptor beta chains derived from one specimen sequenced in a study of cytomegalovirus exposure and HLA in healthy donors. Sequencing used immunoSEQ multiplex PCR; TCRdb keeps in-frame clones, though not all of them. The sample carries under 100,000 clones, 96% recorded once. The sample consisted of PBMCs. The receptors shown here come from a man aged 18 to 30 in good health and CMV-seronegative.

The gene calls are TRBV2 and TRBJ2-1, with 10 bases identical to TRBD2. The CDR3 is 17 residues long. V dropped 5 bases and J dropped 1; count of bases not matched to a gene: 8. Germline lookup yields CDR1 SNHLY and CDR2 FYNNEI. The CDR3 bases are TGTGCCAGCAGTCCTACATTTAGCGGGAGGTCCTACAATGAGCAGTTCTTC. Its protein is CASSPTFSGRSYNEQFF.

V gene TRBV29-1 combines with J gene TRBJ2-3; 7 bases line up with TRBD2. The length of the CDR3 is 17 residues. In germline, CDR1 is SQVTM, CDR2 ANQGSEA. V lost 4 bases, J lost 1 base, and 14 bases stayed unmatched. The CDR3 bases are TGCAGCGTTGTCTCATTCGGGGGGTTTTTGGGCACAGATACGCAGTATTTT. Protein: CSVVSFGGFLGTDTQYF.

V and J are TRBV5-4 and TRBJ2-7, with TRBD2 matching 13 bases. CDR1 is SGHNT, CDR2 YYREEE, per germline (reference sequence). V dropped 6 bases and J dropped 6; count of bases not matched to a gene: 6. The CDR3 contains 14 residues. As DNA, the CDR3 is TGTGCCAGCACCCCACTAGCGGGAGGGCTCGAGCAGTACTTC. This sequence encodes CASTPLAGGLEQYF.

The V call is TRBV28, the J call TRBJ2-1; 7 bases align to TRBD2. With 4 bases clipped from V and 6 bases from J, the junction kept 9 bases outside the gene matches. Germline V gene lookup returns CDR1 MDHEN and CDR2 SYDVKM. This CDR3 has 15 amino acids. Written as DNA, the CDR3 is TGTGCCAGCAGTTCCTCCGGACTAGATGGCAATGAGCAGTTCTTC. Its translation is CASSSSGLDGNEQFF.

The V gene is TRBV6-6, the J gene TRBJ2-5, with D possibly being TRBD1 (7 bases). The V end lost 5 bases, the J end lost 2 bases, and 12 bases lay between the germline ends. CDR3 size: 14 residues. Germline-derived CDR1 and CDR2 are MNHNY and SVGAGI (reference sequence). The CDR3 sequence is CASSAAGQQETQYF. CDR3 bases: TGTGCCAGCAGTGCCGCGGGACAGCAAGAGACCCAGTACTTC.

The chain joins TRBV12-5 to TRBJ1-1, with a possible D match to TRBD1 (6 bases). The CDR3 length is 15 residues. Trimming stripped 2 bases from V and 1 base from J, with 11 bases between. Germline V gene sequence: CDR1 LGHNT, CDR2 FRNRAP. CDR3 sequence reads: CASGLLGGGNTEAFF. CDR3 in DNA: TGTGCTAGTGGTTTGTTGGGAGGGGGGAACACTGAAGCTTTCTTT. The full variable domain, in which reference TRBV12-5 and TRBJ1-1 provide the parts outside the CDR3, is DARVTQTPRHKVTEMGQEVTMRCQPILGHNTVFWYRQTMMQGLELLAYFRNRAPLDDSGMPKDRFSAEMPDATLATLKIQPSEPRDSAVYFCASGLLGGGNTEAFFGQGTRLTVV.

This chain links TRBV27 with TRBJ2-7, with 8 bases lining up with TRBD1. V lost 6 bases, J lost 2 bases, and 9 bases stayed unmatched. The CDR3 consists of 15 residues. In germline, CDR1 is MNHEY, CDR2 SMNVEV (reference sequence). In DNA, the CDR3 is TGTGCCAGCAGGCTGTCACAGGGGGGAGCCTACGAGCAGTACTTC. Its translation is CASRLSQGGAYEQYF.

This sequence joins TRBV11-2 and TRBJ2-7, with TRBD1 matching over 10 bases. J was trimmed by 2 bases and V by 3 bases; bases with no gene match: 4. This CDR3 is 15 amino acids long. Germline V gives CDR1 SGHAT, CDR2 FQNNGV. DNA for the CDR3: TGTGCCAGCAGCTTTGCAGGGACAGGGGCCTACGAGCAGTACTTC. Amino acids: CASSFAGTGAYEQYF.

V and J are TRBV11-2 and TRBJ2-5; TRBD1 aligns across 12 bases. Near its end, the DNA agrees better with TRBJ2-7, so the J call may be wrong. This CDR3 spans 18 amino acids. Germline CDR1 reads SGHAT; CDR2 reads FQNNGV. This chain's CDR3 is CASSLGDRGRYPPYEQYF. CDR3 coding DNA: TGTGCCAGCAGCTTAGGGGACAGGGGGCGATATCCCCCCTACGAGCAGTACTTC.

The chain joins TRBV15 to TRBJ2-6; tentatively, D is TRBD1 (6 bases). The germline V gene has CDR1 LNHNV and CDR2 YYDKDF (reference sequence). This CDR3 contains 16 residues. Trimming cost V 3 bases and J 0 bases, with 9 bases left between them. This CDR3 is CATSRRTVSGANVLTF. CDR3 bases: TGTGCCACCAGCAGGAGGACAGTCTCTGGGGCCAACGTCCTGACTTTC.

The chain uses TRBV7-9 and TRBJ2-2, with 9 bases aligning to TRBD1. CDR1 and CDR2 (germline): SEHNR, FQNEAQ (reference sequence). J lost 6 bases, V lost 5 bases, and 7 bases had no gene match. The CDR3 consists of 15 residues. The DNA for the CDR3 is TGTGCCAGCAGCGTCCCCCGGACAGGGGCCGGGGAGCTGTTTTTT. Translating it yields CASSVPRTGAGELFF.

The chain combines TRBV18 with TRBJ2-5; possible D gene TRBD2, 5 bases. CDR1 is KGHSH and CDR2 is LQKENI in the germline V gene. Trimming removed 0 bases from V and 5 bases from J, with 7 bases in between. CDR3 length equals 13 residues. CDR3 nucleotides: TGTGCCAGCTCACCACCGTGGGAGGAGACCCAGTACTTC. This translates into CASSPPWEETQYF.

This sequence joins TRBV19 and TRBJ2-7, with 9 positions matching TRBD1. The germline gives CDR1 LNHDA, CDR2 SQIVND (reference sequence). V lost 5 bases to trimming and J lost 4 bases; unmatched junction nucleotides: 6. This CDR3 comprises 14 residues. CDR3 in amino acids: CASSATGGGYEQYF. The CDR3 region has the DNA TGTGCCAGTAGTGCGACAGGGGGGGGATACGAGCAGTACTTC.

J is TRBJ1-5 and V is TRBV2; 11 nucleotides line up with TRBD1. Germline CDR1 SNHLY, CDR2 FYNNEI. This CDR3 is 15 amino acids long. Trimming at V came to 4 bases and at J to 7 bases, leaving 6 bases not matched to a gene. The CDR3 nucleotides are TGTGCCAGCAGTGCCGGGACAGGGGGAAGACAGCCCCAGCATTTT. This translates into CASSAGTGGRQPQHF.

This clone occurred once. The chain couples TRBV19 to TRBJ1-5; D unclear. Germline lookup yields CDR1 LNHDA and CDR2 SQIVND (reference sequence). The CDR3 length is 19 residues. V was cut by 3 bases and J by 0 bases, with 21 bases left in between. The DNA of the CDR3 is TGTGCCAGTAGTATCCCTCCCACGAGTATAGCCTATAGCAATCAGCCCCAGCATTTT. It is translated as CASSIPPTSIAYSNQPQHF.

V and J are TRBV6-5 and TRBJ1-2; 7 positions match TRBD1. The V gene end was trimmed by 5 bases and the J gene end by 7 bases; junction bases not matched to a gene: 1. The CDR3 has 11 residues. CDR1 MNHEY and CDR2 SVGAGI come from the germline V gene. CDR3 residues: CASSDRAGYTF. CDR3 in DNA: TGTGCCAGCAGTGACAGGGCTGGCTACACCTTC.

A few counts support this clone. V gene TRBV11-2 combines with J gene TRBJ2-5, with D tentatively TRBD1 (6 bases). The germline gives CDR1 SGHAT, CDR2 FQNNGV. The CDR3 totals 15 residues. Trimming stripped 5 bases from V and 1 base from J, with 14 bases between. The CDR3 loop reads CASSRSPGVQETQYF. DNA of the CDR3: TGTGCCAGCAGCCGGTCTCCAGGGGTCCAAGAGACCCAGTACTTC.

The chain has TRBV5-5 and TRBJ1-1; tentatively, D is TRBD1 (6 bases). This CDR3 is built from 15 residues. Germline lookup yields CDR1 SGHKS and CDR2 YYEKEE (reference sequence). V lost 0 bases, J lost 1 base, and 10 bases lay in between. In DNA, the CDR3 is TGTGCCAGCAGCTTGGGACCACAGGGGAACACTGAAGCTTTCTTT. Translation: CASSLGPQGNTEAFF.

The chain combines TRBV6-1 with TRBJ1-5; no firm D call. V gave up 6 bases and J gave up 5 bases, with 5 bases separating them. The CDR3 loop spans 11 amino acids. The germline CDR1 and CDR2 sequences are MNHNS and SASEGT. The CDR3 DNA is TGTGCCAGCAGAGACTATCAGCCCCAGCATTTT. It encodes CASRDYQPQHF.

J is TRBJ1-5 and V is TRBV19; 7 bases agree with TRBD1. Germline trimming cut 9 bases from V and 3 bases from J; bases unmatched to any gene: 8. This CDR3 region has 14 residues. Germline V gene sequence: CDR1 LNHDA, CDR2 SQIVND (reference sequence). CDR3 amino acids: CASSTGNNNQPQHF. CDR3 coding DNA: TGTGCCAGCTCGACAGGGAACAACAATCAGCCCCAGCATTTT.

This clone was detected only once. The J gene is TRBJ1-3, the V gene TRBV6-5; D is unresolved. This CDR3 has 12 residues. With 7 bases removed from V and 4 bases from J, the gap between germline ends came to 8 bases. The germline gives CDR1 MNHEY, CDR2 SVGAGI. The CDR3 region is CASTSQGNTIYF. Written as DNA, the CDR3 is TGTGCCAGCACCTCACAAGGAAACACCATATATTTT.

This clone has a single count. The chain has TRBV5-4 and TRBJ2-1; 10 nucleotides match TRBD1. V shed 4 bases, J shed 2 bases, and the junction held 3 bases outside the gene matches. The germline V gene encodes CDR1 SGHNT and CDR2 YYREEE (reference sequence). The CDR3 contains 15 residues. As DNA, the CDR3 is TGTGCCAGCAGCGGGGACAGGGGCCCCTACAATGAGCAGTTCTTC. Translated, it gives CASSGDRGPYNEQFF.

This rearrangement joins TRBV11-2 to TRBJ2-7; unclear D gene. The CDR3 loop spans 11 amino acids. CDR1 is SGHAT and CDR2 is FQNNGV in the germline V gene. V was shortened by 6 bases and J by 2 bases, with 5 bases between the two germline ends. The CDR3 DNA sequence: TGTGCCAGCAGTTCAGCCTACGAGCAGTACTTC. It encodes CASSSAYEQYF.

As DNA, the CDR3 is TGTGCCAGTAGTCAAATAAACAGGGGGCGGGGAAACACTGAAGCTTTCTTT. Residues: CASSQINRGRGNTEAFF. V gene TRBV19 combines with J gene TRBJ1-1, with 9 bases aligning to TRBD1. Trimming at V came to 5 bases and at J to 2 bases, leaving 12 bases not matched to a gene. Germline assignment: CDR1 LNHDA and CDR2 SQIVND (reference sequence). This CDR3 region has 17 residues.

The V and J genes are TRBV9 and TRBJ2-7; 10 positions agree with TRBD2. The CDR3 covers 14 residues. Trimming cost V 3 bases and J 4 bases; bases outside gene matches: 4. CDR1 SGDLS and CDR2 YYNGEE come from the germline V gene. The CDR3 sequence is CASSAGTSAYEQYF. In DNA form, the CDR3 reads TGTGCCAGCAGCGCCGGGACTAGCGCTTACGAGCAGTACTTC.

The chain combines TRBV6-1 with TRBJ1-5; no clear D gene. Trimming removed 3 bases from V and 5 bases from J, with 8 bases in between. Germline V gene data show CDR1 as MNHNS and CDR2 as SASEGT. There are 13 residues in the CDR3. The CDR3 region has the DNA TGTGCCAGCAGTGACAACGTAGATCAGCCCCAGCATTTT. Translation: CASSDNVDQPQHF.

This clone has a single count. The rearrangement uses TRBV20-1 and TRBJ1-2, with D tentatively TRBD1 (5 bases). Germline-derived CDR1 and CDR2 are DFQATT and SNEGSKA (reference sequence). Deletions cut 4 bases from V and 8 bases from J, with 8 bases between. CDR3 length equals 10 residues. This CDR3 is CSANRQGYTF. In DNA, the CDR3 is TGCAGTGCTAACAGGCAAGGCTACACCTTC.

The CDR3 DNA reads as TGTGCCAGCTCACCAGAGTTGGGGGGATGGGACTACTACAATGAGCAGTTCTTC. It encodes CASSPELGGWDYYNEQFF. The rearrangement uses TRBV18 and TRBJ2-1; 7 nucleotides agree with TRBD2. The CDR3 contains 18 residues. Germline values: CDR1 KGHSH, CDR2 LQKENI. After removal of 2 bases from V and 3 bases from J, the junction contained 13 bases not matched to a gene.